The 13 T cell receptor beta chains below were found in one sample sequenced in a study of cytomegalovirus exposure and HLA in healthy donors (dated 2017 in TCRdb). The library was built by means of the immunoSEQ multiplex PCR assay. A mixture of 60 forward primers for TCR Vbeta segments and 13 reverse primers for TCR Jbeta segments was used in the multiplex PCR. The table comes from immuneACCESS by way of TCRdb, which keeps in-frame sequences with V and J called. Part of the clones is missing from these tables; in studies checked, under half for an unresolved V gene and the rest for unknown reasons. The sample table holds some 110,000 clones, of which roughly three fifths were seen once. Less than 2% of the sample goes to the ten largest clones. Sequenced input: PBMCs. These receptors came from a man aged 18 to 35 in good health and CMV-seronegative.

This clone occurred once. The CDR3 loop reads CASSPTGDSYGYTF. CDR3 bases: TGTGCCAGCAGCCCAACCGGGGACAGCTATGGCTACACCTTC. The chain is built from TRBV9 and TRBJ1-2; 7 bases line up with TRBD1. V lost 4 bases to trimming and J lost 4 bases; unmatched junction nucleotides: 7. The CDR3 has 14 residues. In germline, CDR1 is SGDLS, CDR2 YYNGEE.

The chain is built from TRBV19 and TRBJ1-5, with TRBD1 matching over 7 bases. V lost 3 bases, J lost 6 bases, and 14 bases stayed unmatched. Germline V CDR1 and CDR2: LNHDA, SQIVND (reference sequence). The CDR3 is 17 residues long. CDR3 in DNA: TGTGCCAGTAGTATCCCAGTATTCGACAGGGTAGTTCAGCCCCAGCATTTT. Protein: CASSIPVFDRVVQPQHF.

The chain employs TRBV9 and TRBJ1-3; D call uncertain. Germline values: CDR1 SGDLS, CDR2 YYNGEE. V gave up 1 base and J gave up 0 bases, with 8 bases separating them. The CDR3 runs to 15 residues. DNA of the CDR3: TGTGCCAGCAGCGTACACGAGCCCTCTGGAAACACCATATATTTT. This translates into CASSVHEPSGNTIYF.

This clone was detected only a few times. The rearrangement links TRBV27 to TRBJ2-3; the D gene is possibly TRBD1 (5 bases). The CDR3 contains 16 residues. Germline lookup yields CDR1 MNHEY and CDR2 SMNVEV (reference sequence). V was pared by 0 bases and J by 1 base, with 11 bases between. CDR3 region: CASSLSGRSRTDTQYF. DNA for the CDR3: TGTGCCAGCAGTTTATCGGGGCGGTCCCGCACAGATACGCAGTATTTT.

The chain couples TRBV29-1 to TRBJ2-2; maybe TRBD2 (6 bases). Germline V gene lookup returns CDR1 SQVTM and CDR2 ANQGSEA. This CDR3 region has 14 residues. V was clipped by 4 bases and J by 0 bases, with 9 bases between them. CDR3 nucleotides: TGCAGCGTTGGGGAGGTGACGAACACCGGGGAGCTGTTTTTT. Its translation: CSVGEVTNTGELFF.

This chain links TRBV28 with TRBJ2-7; 9 bases match TRBD1. The V gene's germline CDR1 is MDHEN and CDR2 SYDVKM. The V segment lost 8 bases and the J segment 3 bases; nucleotides outside the gene matches: 11. The CDR3 runs 15 residues. CDR3 in DNA: TGTGCCAGCGGAATTCCCGGGACAGGGTACTACGAGCAGTACTTC. Protein sequence: CASGIPGTGYYEQYF.

The V call is TRBV7-9, the J call TRBJ2-7; 7 nucleotides align to TRBD1. The V gene's germline CDR1 is SEHNR and CDR2 FQNEAQ (reference sequence). The CDR3 consists of 12 residues. V lost 5 bases to trimming and J lost 5 bases; unmatched junction nucleotides: 3. The CDR3 DNA reads TGTGCCAGCAGCGACAGGGTCCACGAGCAGTACTTC. This sequence encodes CASSDRVHEQYF.

CDR3 coding DNA: TGTGCCATCAGTGAAAGACAGGGGAACTACGAGCAGTACTTC. Amino acid sequence: CAISERQGNYEQYF. The V and J genes are TRBV10-3 and TRBJ2-7; 8 bases are a match to TRBD1. V was clipped by 3 bases and J by 3 bases; unmatched bases: 4. This CDR3 contains 14 residues. Germline loops: CDR1 ENHRY, CDR2 SYGVKD.

V and J are TRBV12-5 and TRBJ2-7; TRBD2 aligns across 9 bases. Germline CDR1 and CDR2: LGHNT and FRNRAP. Trimming cost V 7 bases and J 3 bases; bases outside gene matches: 7. This CDR3 has 14 amino acids. In DNA, the CDR3 is TGTGCTAGTGCCCGAGCGGGAGGTTTCTACGAGCAGTACTTC. Its protein product is CASARAGGFYEQYF.

The V gene is TRBV18, the J gene TRBJ1-3, with 11 bases fitting TRBD1. CDR1 KGHSH and CDR2 LQKENI come from the germline V gene. This CDR3 contains 16 residues. The J segment lost 0 bases and the V segment lost 2 bases, leaving 0 bases of the junction unmatched. The CDR3 DNA is TGTGCCAGCTCACCAGGGACAGGGGGCTCTGGAAACACCATATATTTT. Its translation is CASSPGTGGSGNTIYF.

In its sample, this clone was seen once. This rearrangement joins TRBV10-2 to TRBJ2-1, with D unresolved. Between the trimmed V and J ends, which lost 8 bases and 5 bases, there was a span of 19 bases. CDR3 length equals 15 residues. Germline CDR1 reads WSHSY; CDR2 reads SAAADI. CDR3 amino acids: CASLGIPTSHNEQFF. The CDR3 DNA reads TGCGCCAGCCTAGGAATCCCCACGTCGCACAATGAGCAGTTCTTC.

This chain uses TRBV28 with TRBJ2-7, with 11 bases that match TRBD2. Germline values: CDR1 MDHEN, CDR2 SYDVKM. V was clipped by 8 bases and J by 3 bases; unmatched bases: 6. The length of the CDR3 is 14 residues. In nucleotides, the CDR3 is TGTGCCAGCCTTAGCGGGGGGGCAGGCTACGAGCAGTACTTC. This gives the protein CASLSGGAGYEQYF. The full variable domain, completed using reference TRBV28 and TRBJ2-7, is DVKVTQSSRYLVKRTGEKVFLECVQDMDHENMFWYRQDPGLGLRLIYFSYDVKMKEKGDIPEGYSVSREKKERFSLILESASTNQTSMYLCASLSGGAGYEQYFGPGTRLTVT.

The chain joins TRBV6-1 to TRBJ2-3; D is perhaps TRBD2 (5 bases). CDR3 length: 12 amino acids. V was pared by 7 bases and J by 5 bases, with 10 bases between. Germline values: CDR1 MNHNS, CDR2 SASEGT. CDR3 in amino acids: CASTGGEDTQYF. DNA of the CDR3: TGTGCCAGCACTGGAGGAGAAGATACGCAGTATTTT.